This TCR beta chain derives from a study of blood T cell repertoires in COVID-19. The overall study: Nucleic acid was either cDNA or gDNA, and it came from T cells, B-cell-depleted T cells, or PBMCs.

The V end was cut by 6 bases, the J end by 5 bases, with 7 bases between. The CDR3 is made up of 11 amino acids. Per the original methods: Amplification of reference gene primers provided the estimated nucleated cell counts. The method was immunoSEQ multiplex PCR; TCRdb's version includes in-frame clones alone and lacks a portion of them. V and J calls and clone size are given by that table; D and trimming were obtained from the DNA. The sample yields 65,000 to 75,000 clones, 89% seen once. This sequence joins TRBV12-3 or TRBV12-4 and TRBJ1-2; D gene unclear. This TCR derives from a woman aged 45 to 65 with active COVID-19. The sample taken for sequencing was peripheral blood. For the CDR3, the DNA is TGTGCCAGCAGATCGTCTTATGGCTACACCTTC. Translated: CASRSSYGYTF.